This TCR beta chain was profiled in a study of T cells after yellow fever vaccination. A process of 5'RACE template switching, which added a universal primer site and UMIs, was used to make TCR cDNA. TCRdb re-called the 5' RACE reads with MiXCR, one entry per CDR3 protein. The sample records around 100,000 distinct CDR3 sequences, roughly 5.8% being singletons. Study-wide findings and caveats: Some clonotypes were seen in both the CD4 and the CD8 compartments. These made up a small share and likely arose from convergent recombination. Sorted repertoires could include abundant contaminating clonotypes from bulk cells.

There are many counts of this clonotype. Its target is not known. CDR1 is SGHRS and CDR2 is YFSETQ in the germline V gene. Trimming removed 0 bases from V and 4 bases from J, with 11 bases in between. The CDR3 covers 15 residues. The chain has TRBV5-1 and TRBJ2-1; D is unclear. Sequencing used CD8+ T cells sorted from PBMCs, obtained 10 days after the yellow fever booster vaccination. The sequence was obtained from a man aged 18 to 29 who received the YFV17D yellow fever vaccine. CDR3 protein: CASSLVGGFYNEQFF. CDR3 nucleotide sequence: TGCGCCAGCAGCTTGGTCGGTGGGTTTTACAATGAGCAGTTCTTC.